The rows below give T cell receptor beta chains drawn from one sample of a study of T cell changes during pregnancy in multiple sclerosis. Profiling relied on immunoSEQ multiplex PCR, and the TCRdb table lists in-frame clones only, not all of them. The table lists fewer than 60,000 clones, roughly 91% of them singletons. The source was peripheral blood, collected in the third trimester of pregnancy. The receptor source for this set is a female donor in good health, enrolled as a control in a pregnancy study. CDR3s include the opening cysteine and the closing phenylalanine or tryptophan. The order of the fields is J gene, V gene, D gene, CDR3 protein, CDR3 DNA. D genes are given only for firm matches.

>TRBJ1-5|TRBV5-8|-
CASSLDIVINQPQHF
TGTGCCAGCAGCTTGGACATTGTTATAAATCAGCCCCAGCATTTT
>TRBJ1-2|TRBV5-6|TRBD1
CASSTDTGGVYGYTF
TGTGCCAGCAGTACAGATACAGGGGGTGTTTATGGCTACACCTTC